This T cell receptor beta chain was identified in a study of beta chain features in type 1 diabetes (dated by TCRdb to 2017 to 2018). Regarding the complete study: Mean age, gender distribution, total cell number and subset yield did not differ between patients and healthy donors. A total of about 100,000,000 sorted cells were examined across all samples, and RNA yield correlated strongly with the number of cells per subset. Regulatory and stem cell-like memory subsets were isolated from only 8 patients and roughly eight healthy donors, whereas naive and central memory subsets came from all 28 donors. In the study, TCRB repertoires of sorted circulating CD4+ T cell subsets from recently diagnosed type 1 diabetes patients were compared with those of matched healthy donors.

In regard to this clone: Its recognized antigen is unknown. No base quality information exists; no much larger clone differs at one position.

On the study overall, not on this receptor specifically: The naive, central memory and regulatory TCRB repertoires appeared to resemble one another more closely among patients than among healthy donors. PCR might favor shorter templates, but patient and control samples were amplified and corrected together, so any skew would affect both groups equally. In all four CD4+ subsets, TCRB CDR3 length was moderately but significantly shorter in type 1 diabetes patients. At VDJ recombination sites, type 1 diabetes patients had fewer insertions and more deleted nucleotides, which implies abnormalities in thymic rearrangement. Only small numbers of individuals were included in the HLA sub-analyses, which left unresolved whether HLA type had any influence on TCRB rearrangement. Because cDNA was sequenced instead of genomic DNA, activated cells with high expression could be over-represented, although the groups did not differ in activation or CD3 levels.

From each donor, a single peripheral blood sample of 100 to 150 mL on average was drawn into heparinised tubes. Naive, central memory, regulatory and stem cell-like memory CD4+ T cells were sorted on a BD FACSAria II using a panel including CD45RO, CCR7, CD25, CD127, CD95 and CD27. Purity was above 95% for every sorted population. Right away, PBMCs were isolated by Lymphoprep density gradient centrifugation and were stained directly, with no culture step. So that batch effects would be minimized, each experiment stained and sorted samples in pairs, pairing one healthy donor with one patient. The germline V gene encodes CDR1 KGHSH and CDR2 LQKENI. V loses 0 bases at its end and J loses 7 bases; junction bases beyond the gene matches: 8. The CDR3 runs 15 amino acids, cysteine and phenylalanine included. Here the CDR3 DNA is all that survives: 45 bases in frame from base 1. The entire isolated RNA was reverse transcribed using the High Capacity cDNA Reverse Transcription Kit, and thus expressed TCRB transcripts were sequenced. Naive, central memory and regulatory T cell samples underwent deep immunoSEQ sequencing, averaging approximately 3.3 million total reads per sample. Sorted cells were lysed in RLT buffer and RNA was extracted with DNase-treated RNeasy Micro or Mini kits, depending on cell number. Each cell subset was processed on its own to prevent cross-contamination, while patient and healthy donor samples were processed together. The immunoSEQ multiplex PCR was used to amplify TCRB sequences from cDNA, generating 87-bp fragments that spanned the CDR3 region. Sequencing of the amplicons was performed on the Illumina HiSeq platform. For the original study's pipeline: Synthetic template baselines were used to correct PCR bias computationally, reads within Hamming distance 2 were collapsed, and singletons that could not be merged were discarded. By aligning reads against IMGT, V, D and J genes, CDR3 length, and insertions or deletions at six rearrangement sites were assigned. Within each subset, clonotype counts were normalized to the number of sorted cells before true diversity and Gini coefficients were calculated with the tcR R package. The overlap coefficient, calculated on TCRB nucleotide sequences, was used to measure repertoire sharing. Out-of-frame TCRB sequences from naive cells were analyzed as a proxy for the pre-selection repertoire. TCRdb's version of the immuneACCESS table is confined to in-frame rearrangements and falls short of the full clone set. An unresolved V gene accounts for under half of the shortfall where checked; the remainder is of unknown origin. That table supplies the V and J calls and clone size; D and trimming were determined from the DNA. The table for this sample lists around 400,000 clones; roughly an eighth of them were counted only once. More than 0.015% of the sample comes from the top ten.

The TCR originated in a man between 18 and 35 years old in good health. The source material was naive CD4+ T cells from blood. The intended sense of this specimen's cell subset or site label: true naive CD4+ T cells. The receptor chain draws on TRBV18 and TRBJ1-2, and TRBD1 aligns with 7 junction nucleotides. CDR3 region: CASSPPHRGFGGYTF. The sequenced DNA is TGTGCCAGCTCACCACCGCACAGGGGTTTCGGTGGCTACACCTTC. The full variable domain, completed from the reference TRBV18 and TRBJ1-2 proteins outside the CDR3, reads NAGVMQNPRHLVRRRGQEARLRCSPMKGHSHVYWYRQLPEEGLKFMVYLQKENIIDESGMPKERFSAEFPKEGPSILRIQQVVRGDSAAYFCASSPPHRGFGGYTFGSGTRLTVV.